This section outlines one TCR beta chain sequence together with its context. Method: immunoSEQ multiplex PCR; TCRdb's copy keeps in-frame clones and lacks some. The table shows 140,000 or so clones, with about nine tenths occurring only once. The sample belongs to a study of control samples from healthy donors and cancer patients. Per germline, CDR1 SGHAT and CDR2 FQNNGV. This CDR3 is built from 15 residues. Unmatched junction bases numbered 6, after V lost 8 bases and J lost 2 bases. Sequenced sample: blood. The source of this sequence is a man between 25 and 39 years old in good health. This chain connects TRBV11-2 to TRBJ1-5; 10 bases are a match to TRBD1. Here the CDR3 reads CASQRGTGGNQPQHF. The DNA of the CDR3 is TGTGCCAGCCAGAGGGGGACAGGGGGCAATCAGCCCCAGCATTTT.